In its sample, the clone carrying this T cell receptor beta chain was seen a few times. Its antigen is undetermined. Trimming removed 1 base at V and 8 bases at J, with 7 bases between. This CDR3 is built from 12 residues. Germline V gene data show CDR1 as SGHRS and CDR2 as YFSETQ. This sample stems from a study of blood T cells in healthy people across ages. Study results and caveats: Relative to aged donors, long-lived donors carried more naive CD4+ cells and displayed higher diversity.

With a J-beta primer mix and a sample-barcoded 5' primer, a second PCR ran roughly 6 to 11 cycles. The template-switch adaptor, which had 12 random nucleotides, put a tag on each cDNA molecule. TCRdb fed the 5' RACE reads into MiXCR, producing one record per CDR3 protein. The table has roughly 1 million distinct CDR3 sequences, around 27% seen once. This sample also appeared in a second study, on T cells of mothers and their children. Per that paper: Input to cDNA synthesis comprised all extracted RNA, at a ratio of around 1.6 ug per 15 ul. Related and unrelated pairs show similar shaping of TCR recombination output by thymic selection.

Sequencing was performed on blood. This TCR was sampled from a girl between 2 and 10 years old in good health. The chain joins TRBV5-1 to TRBJ2-1; D is unresolved. The CDR3 is CASSLSAYEQFF. For the CDR3, the DNA is TGCGCCAGCAGCTTGTCTGCATATGAGCAGTTCTTC. Full variable domain (remainder filled in from reference TRBV5-1 and TRBJ2-1): KAGVTQTPRYLIKTRGQQVTLSCSPISGHRSVSWYQQTPGQGLQFLFEYFSETQRNKGNFPGRFSGRQFSNSRSEMNVSTLELGDSALYLCASSLSAYEQFFGPGTRLTVL.